This T cell receptor (beta chain) was retrieved from a study of cytomegalovirus exposure and HLA in healthy donors. Overall study findings and caveats: Some TCR beta chains (roughly 160 of them) were listed as cytomegalovirus-associated.

Researchers ran the PCR with 60 Vbeta and 13 Jbeta primers. Here immunoSEQ multiplex PCR was the method, and the copy in TCRdb shows in-frame clones only, minus some. The repertoire includes 100,000 to 150,000 clones, 77% of them detected once, and more than 10% sits in the top ten. The CDR3 covers 13 residues. Germline V lookup: CDR1 SGHNT, CDR2 YENEEA. V was cut by 6 bases and J by 2 bases, with 10 bases left in between. About this clone: Its matching antigen is unknown. The same CDR3 can be traced to other DNA sequences in this sample.

The sample taken for sequencing was PBMCs. The sequence came from a woman in her thirties or forties in good health and CMV-seropositive. J is TRBJ1-1 and V is TRBV11-3, with D perhaps matching TRBD1 (6 bases). The CDR3 DNA is TGTGCCAGCAGTAAACAGGGAAACACTGAAGCTTTCTTT. It codes for CASSKQGNTEAFF.